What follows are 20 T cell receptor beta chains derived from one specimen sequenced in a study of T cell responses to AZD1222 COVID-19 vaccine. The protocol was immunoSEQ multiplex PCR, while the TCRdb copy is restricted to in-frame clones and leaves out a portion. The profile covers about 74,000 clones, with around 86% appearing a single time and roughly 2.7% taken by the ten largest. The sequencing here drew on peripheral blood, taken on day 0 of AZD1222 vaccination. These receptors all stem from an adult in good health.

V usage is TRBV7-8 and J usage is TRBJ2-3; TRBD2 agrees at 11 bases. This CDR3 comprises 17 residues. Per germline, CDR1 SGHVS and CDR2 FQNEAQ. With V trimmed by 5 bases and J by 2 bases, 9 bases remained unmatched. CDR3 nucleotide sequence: TGTGCCAGCAGCACGATAGGACTAGCGGGTACCACAGATACGCAGTATTTT. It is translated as CASSTIGLAGTTDTQYF.

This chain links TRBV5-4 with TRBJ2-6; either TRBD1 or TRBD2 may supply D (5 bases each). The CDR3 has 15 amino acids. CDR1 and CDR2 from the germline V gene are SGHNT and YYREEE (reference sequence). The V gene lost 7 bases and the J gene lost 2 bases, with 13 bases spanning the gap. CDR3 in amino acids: CASCPSGPGANVLTF. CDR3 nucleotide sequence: TGTGCCAGCTGTCCCTCGGGGCCTGGGGCCAACGTCCTGACTTTC.

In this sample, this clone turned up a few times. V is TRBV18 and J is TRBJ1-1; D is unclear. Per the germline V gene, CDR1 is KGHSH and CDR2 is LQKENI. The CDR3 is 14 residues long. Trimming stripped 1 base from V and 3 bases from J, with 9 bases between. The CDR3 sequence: CASSPRFEDTEAFF. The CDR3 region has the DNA TGTGCCAGCTCACCACGTTTCGAGGACACTGAAGCTTTCTTT.

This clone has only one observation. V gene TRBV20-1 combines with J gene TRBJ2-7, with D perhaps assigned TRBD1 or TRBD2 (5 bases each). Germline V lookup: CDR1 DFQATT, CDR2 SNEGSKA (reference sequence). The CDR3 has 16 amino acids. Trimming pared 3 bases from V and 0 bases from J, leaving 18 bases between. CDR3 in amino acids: CSASTGTAATSYEQYF. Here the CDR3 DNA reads TGCAGTGCTAGTACGGGGACCGCCGCTACCTCCTACGAGCAGTACTTC.

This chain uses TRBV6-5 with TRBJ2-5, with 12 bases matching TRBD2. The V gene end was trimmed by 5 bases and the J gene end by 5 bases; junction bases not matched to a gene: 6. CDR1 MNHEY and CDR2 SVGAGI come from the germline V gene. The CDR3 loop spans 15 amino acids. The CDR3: CASSRTSGIVETQYF. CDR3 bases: TGTGCCAGCAGTCGGACTAGCGGGATCGTGGAGACCCAGTACTTC.

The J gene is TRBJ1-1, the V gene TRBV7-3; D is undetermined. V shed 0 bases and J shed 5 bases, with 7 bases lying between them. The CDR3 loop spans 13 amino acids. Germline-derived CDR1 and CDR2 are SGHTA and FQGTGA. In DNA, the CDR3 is TGTGCCAGCAGCTTAACTTCCATGACTGAAGCTTTCTTT. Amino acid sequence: CASSLTSMTEAFF. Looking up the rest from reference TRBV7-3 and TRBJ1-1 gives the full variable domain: GAGVSQTPSNKVTEKGKYVELRCDPISGHTALYWYRQSLGQGPEFLIYFQGTGAADDSGLPNDRFFAVRPEGSVSTLKIQRTERGDSAVYLCASSLTSMTEAFFGQGTRLTVV.

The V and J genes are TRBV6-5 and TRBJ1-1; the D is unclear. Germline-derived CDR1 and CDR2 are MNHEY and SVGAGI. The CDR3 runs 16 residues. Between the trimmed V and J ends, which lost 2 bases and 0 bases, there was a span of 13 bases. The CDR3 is CASSYAPLTVNTEAFF. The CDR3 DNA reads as TGTGCCAGCAGTTACGCCCCGCTGACGGTGAACACTGAAGCTTTCTTT.

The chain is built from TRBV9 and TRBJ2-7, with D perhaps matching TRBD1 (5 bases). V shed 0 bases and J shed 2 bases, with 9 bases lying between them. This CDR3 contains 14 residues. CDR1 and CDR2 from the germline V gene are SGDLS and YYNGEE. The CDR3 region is CASSVGSTAYEQYF. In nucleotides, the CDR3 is TGTGCCAGCAGCGTAGGCTCGACAGCCTACGAGCAGTACTTC.

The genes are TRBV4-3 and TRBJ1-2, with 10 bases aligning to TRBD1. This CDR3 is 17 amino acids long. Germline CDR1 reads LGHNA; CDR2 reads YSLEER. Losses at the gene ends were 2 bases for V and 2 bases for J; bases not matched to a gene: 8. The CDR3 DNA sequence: TGCGCCAGCAGCCAATGGGACAGGGGTTCTTCAAACTATGGCTACACCTTC. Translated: CASSQWDRGSSNYGYTF.

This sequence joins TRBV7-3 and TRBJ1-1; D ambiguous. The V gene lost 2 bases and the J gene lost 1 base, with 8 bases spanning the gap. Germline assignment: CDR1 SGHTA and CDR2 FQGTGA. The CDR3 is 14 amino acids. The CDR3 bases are TGTGCCAGCAGCTTATCCCACAGGAACACTGAAGCTTTCTTT. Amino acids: CASSLSHRNTEAFF.

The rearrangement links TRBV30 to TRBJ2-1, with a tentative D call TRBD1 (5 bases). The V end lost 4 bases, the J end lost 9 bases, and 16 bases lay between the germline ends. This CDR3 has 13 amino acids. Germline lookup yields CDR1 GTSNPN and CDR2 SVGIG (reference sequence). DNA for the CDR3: TGTGCCTGGACAGAAGGGGCTCCAGTTGAGCAGTTCTTC. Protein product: CAWTEGAPVEQFF. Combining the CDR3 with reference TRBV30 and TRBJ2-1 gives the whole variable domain SQTIHQWPATLVQPVGSPLSLECTVEGTSNPNLYWYRQAAGRGLQLLFYSVGIGQISSEVPQNLSASRPQDRQFILSSKKLLLSDSGFYLCAWTEGAPVEQFFGPGTRLTVL.

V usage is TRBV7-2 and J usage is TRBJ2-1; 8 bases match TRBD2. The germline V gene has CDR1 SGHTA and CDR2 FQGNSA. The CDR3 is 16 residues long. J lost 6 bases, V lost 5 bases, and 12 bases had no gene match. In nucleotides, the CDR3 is TGTGCCAGCAGCCCCCTGGCGGGAGGAGGCGTCAATGAGCAGTTCTTC. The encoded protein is CASSPLAGGGVNEQFF.

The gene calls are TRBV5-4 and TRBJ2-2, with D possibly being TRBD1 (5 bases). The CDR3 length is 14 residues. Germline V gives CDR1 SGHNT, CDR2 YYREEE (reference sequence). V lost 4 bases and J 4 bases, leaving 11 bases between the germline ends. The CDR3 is CASSPGLGTGELFF. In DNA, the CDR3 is TGTGCCAGCAGCCCAGGGTTGGGCACCGGGGAGCTGTTTTTT.

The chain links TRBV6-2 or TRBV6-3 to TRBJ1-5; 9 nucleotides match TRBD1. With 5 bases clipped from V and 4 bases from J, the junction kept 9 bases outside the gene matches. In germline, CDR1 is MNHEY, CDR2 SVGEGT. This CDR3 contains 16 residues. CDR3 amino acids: CASSEGQGLWNQPQHF. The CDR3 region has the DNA TGTGCCAGCAGTGAGGGACAGGGTCTATGGAATCAGCCCCAGCATTTT.

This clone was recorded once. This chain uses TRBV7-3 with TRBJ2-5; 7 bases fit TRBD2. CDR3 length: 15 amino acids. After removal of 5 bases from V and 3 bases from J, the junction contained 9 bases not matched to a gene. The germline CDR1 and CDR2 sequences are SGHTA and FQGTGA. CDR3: CASSRQAGPEETQYF. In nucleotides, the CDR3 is TGTGCCAGCAGCCGACAAGCGGGGCCGGAAGAGACCCAGTACTTC.

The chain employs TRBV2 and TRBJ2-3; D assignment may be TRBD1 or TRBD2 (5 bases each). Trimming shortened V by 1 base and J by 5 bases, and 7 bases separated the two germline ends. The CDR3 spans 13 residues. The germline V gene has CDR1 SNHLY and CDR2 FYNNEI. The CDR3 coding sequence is TGTGCCAGCAGTGAAGGGGGGAGAGATACGCAGTATTTT. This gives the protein CASSEGGRDTQYF.

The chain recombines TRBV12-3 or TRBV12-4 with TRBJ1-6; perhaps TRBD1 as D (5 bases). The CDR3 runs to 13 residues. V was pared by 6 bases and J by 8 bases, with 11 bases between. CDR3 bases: TGTGCCAGCAGCCTTGGGGGGGATTCACCCCTCCACTTT. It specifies CASSLGGDSPLHF.

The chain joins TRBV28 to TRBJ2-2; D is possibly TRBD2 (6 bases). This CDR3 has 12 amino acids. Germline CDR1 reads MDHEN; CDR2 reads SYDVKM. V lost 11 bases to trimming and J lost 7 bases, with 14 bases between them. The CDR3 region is CAGGGGFGELFF. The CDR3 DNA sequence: TGTGCCGGGGGAGGAGGTTTCGGGGAGCTGTTTTTT. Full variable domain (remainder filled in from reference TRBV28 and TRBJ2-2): DVKVTQSSRYLVKRTGEKVFLECVQDMDHENMFWYRQDPGLGLRLIYFSYDVKMKEKGDIPEGYSVSREKKERFSLILESASTNQTSMYLCAGGGGFGELFFGEGSRLTVL.

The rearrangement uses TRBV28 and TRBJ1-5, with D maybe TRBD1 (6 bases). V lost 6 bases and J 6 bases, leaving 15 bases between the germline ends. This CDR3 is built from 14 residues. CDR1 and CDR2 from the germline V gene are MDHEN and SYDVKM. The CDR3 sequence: CASSPAGESQPQHF. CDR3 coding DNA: TGTGCCAGCAGCCCCGCAGGGGAGAGTCAGCCCCAGCATTTT.

CDR3: CSASATEHQPQHF. The CDR3 DNA is TGCAGTGCTAGTGCGACAGAGCATCAGCCCCAGCATTTT. This rearrangement joins TRBV20-1 to TRBJ1-5; D is perhaps TRBD1 (5 bases). Germline CDR1 is DFQATT and CDR2 is SNEGSKA (reference sequence). The CDR3 totals 13 residues. The V and J ends lost 3 bases and 5 bases respectively, with 11 bases between them.